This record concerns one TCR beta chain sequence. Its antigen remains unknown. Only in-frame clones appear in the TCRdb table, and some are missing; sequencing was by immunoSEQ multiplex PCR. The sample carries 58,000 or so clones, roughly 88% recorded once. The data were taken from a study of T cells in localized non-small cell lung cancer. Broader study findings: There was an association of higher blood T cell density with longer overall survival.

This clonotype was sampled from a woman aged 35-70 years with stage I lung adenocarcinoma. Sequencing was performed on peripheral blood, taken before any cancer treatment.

CDR3 loop: CASKGSHEQYF. DNA for the CDR3: TGTGCCAGCAAGGGGTCCCACGAGCAGTACTTC. The chain carries TRBV27 and TRBJ2-7, with a weak D call TRBD1 (5 bases). The germline CDR1 and CDR2 sequences are MNHEY and SMNVEV (reference sequence). V lost 7 bases to trimming and J lost 5 bases, with 9 bases between them. The CDR3 is 11 amino acids.